The following is a TCR beta chain sequence with its context. Antigen specificity is unknown. This entry is derived from a study of CXCR3-negative and CXCR3-positive naive CD8 T cells. Study findings and constraints: CXCR3-negative naive cells had less hydrophobic TRB CDR3s than did CXCR3-positive naive cells. Naive subsets displayed similar surface CD5, and TCR strength was inferred from TRB CDR3 properties. Naive subsets were similarly diverse, while memory CD8+ repertoires were much less diverse. The study found that naive CXCR3-negative and CXCR3-positive cells shared TRBV-TRBJ usage, while memory cells differed.

UMI-labeled 5' RACE yielded the TRB cDNA libraries. TCRdb reprocessed the 5' RACE reads and keeps a single row for each CDR3 protein, giving no DNA. The sample is made up of some 130,000 distinct CDR3 sequences, and the top ten hold less than 0.55% of it. Specimen: naive CXCR3- CD8+ T cells from blood. The subset was: CD45RO-CCR7+CD27+CD95- naive CD8+ T cells lacking CXCR3 (TNR3-). The receptor was derived from a human donor in good health. Some clones in this sample may be carry-over from other donors' samples.

The CDR3 protein is CASSSFNYGYTF. This sequence joins TRBV7-9 and TRBJ1-2. The V gene's germline CDR1 is SEHNR and CDR2 FQNEAQ (reference sequence). The CDR3 sequence is 12 residues long.